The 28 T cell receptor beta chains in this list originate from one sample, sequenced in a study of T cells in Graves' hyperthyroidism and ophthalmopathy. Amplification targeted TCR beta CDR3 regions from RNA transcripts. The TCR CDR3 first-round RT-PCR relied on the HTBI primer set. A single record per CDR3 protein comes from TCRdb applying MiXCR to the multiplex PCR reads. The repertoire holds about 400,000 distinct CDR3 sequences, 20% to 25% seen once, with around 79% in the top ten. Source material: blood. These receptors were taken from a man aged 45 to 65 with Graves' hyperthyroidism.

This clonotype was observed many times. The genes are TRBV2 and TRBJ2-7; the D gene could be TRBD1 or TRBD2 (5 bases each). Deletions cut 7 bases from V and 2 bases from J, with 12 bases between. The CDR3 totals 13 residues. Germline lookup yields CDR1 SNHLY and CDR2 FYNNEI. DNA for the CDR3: TGTGCCAGCAAAGGGACGCTTACCTACGAGCAGTACTTC. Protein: CASKGTLTYEQYF. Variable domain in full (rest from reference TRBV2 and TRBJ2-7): EPEVTQTPSHQVTQMGQEVILRCVPISNHLYFYWYRQILGQKVEFLVSFYNNEISEKSEIFDDQFSVERPDGSNFTLKIRSTKLEDSAMYFCASKGTLTYEQYFGPGTRLTVT.

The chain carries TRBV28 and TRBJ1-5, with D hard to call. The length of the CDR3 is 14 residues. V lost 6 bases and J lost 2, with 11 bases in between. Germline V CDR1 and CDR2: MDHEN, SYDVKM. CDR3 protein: CASSARVGNQPQHF. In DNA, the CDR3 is TGTGCCAGCAGCGCCCGGGTCGGCAATCAGCCCCAGCATTTT.

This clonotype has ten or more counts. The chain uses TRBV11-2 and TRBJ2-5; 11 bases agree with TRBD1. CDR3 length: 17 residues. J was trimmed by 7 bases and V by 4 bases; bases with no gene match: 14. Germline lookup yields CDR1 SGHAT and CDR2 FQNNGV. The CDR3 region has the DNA TGTGCCAGCAGCTCACCCCCATTGGACAGGGGGCTTTGGACCCAGTACTTC. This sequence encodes CASSSPPLDRGLWTQYF.

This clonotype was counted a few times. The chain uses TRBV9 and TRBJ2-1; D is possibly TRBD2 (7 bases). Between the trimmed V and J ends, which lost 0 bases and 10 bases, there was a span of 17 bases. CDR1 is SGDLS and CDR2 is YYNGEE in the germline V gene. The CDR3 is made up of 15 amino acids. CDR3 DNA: TGTGCCAGCAGCGTAGAGGGCGGGGGCGGGGGCGAGCAGTTCTTC. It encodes CASSVEGGGGGEQFF.

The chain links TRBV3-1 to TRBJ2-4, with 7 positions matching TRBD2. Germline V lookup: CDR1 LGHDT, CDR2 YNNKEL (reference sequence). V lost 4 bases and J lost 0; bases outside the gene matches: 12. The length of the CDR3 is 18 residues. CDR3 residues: CASSRWGDGRLAKNIQYF. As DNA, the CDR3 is TGTGCCAGCAGCCGTTGGGGAGACGGGAGGCTAGCCAAAAACATTCAGTACTTC.

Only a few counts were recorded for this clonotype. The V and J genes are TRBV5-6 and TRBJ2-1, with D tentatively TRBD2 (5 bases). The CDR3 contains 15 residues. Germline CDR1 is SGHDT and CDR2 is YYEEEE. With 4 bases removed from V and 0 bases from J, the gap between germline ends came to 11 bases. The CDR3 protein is CASSLSVYSYNEQFF. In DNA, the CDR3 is TGTGCCAGCAGCCTTAGCGTGTACTCCTACAATGAGCAGTTCTTC. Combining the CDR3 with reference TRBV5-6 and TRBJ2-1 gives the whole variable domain DAGVTQSPTHLIKTRGQQVTLRCSPKSGHDTVSWYQQALGQGPQFIFQYYEEEERQRGNFPDRFSGHQFPNYSSELNVNALLLGDSALYLCASSLSVYSYNEQFFGPGTRLTVL.

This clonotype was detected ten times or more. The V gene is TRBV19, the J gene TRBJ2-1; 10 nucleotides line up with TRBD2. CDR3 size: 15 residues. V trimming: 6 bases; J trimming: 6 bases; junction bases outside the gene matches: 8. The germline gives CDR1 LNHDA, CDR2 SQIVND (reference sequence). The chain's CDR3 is CASSPLAGDSNEQFF. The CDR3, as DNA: TGTGCCAGTAGCCCGCTAGCGGGAGATTCCAATGAGCAGTTCTTC.

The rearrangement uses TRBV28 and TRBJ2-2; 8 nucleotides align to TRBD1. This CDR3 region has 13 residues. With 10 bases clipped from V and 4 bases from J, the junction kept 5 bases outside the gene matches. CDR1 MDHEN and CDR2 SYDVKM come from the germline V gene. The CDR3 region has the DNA TGTGCCAACCGGGACAGGCGCACCGGGGAGCTGTTTTTT. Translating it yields CANRDRRTGELFF.

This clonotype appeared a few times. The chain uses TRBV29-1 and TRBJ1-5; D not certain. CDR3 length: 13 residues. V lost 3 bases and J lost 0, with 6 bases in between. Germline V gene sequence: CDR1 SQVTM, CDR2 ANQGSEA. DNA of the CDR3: TGCAGCGTTGAGGAGAATAGCAATCAGCCCCAGCATTTT. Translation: CSVEENSNQPQHF. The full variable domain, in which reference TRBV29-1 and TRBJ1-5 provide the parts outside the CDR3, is SAVISQKPSRDICQRGTSLTIQCQVDSQVTMMFWYRQQPGQSLTLIATANQGSEATYESGFVIDKFPISRPNLTFSTLTVSNMSPEDSSIYLCSVEENSNQPQHFGDGTRLSIL.

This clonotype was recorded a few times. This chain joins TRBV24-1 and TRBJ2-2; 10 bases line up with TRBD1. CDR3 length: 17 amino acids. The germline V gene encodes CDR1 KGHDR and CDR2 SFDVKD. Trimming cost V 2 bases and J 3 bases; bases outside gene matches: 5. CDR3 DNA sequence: TGTGCCACCAGTGATTCCAGACAGGGGGCGGACACCGGGGAGCTGTTTTTT. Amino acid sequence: CATSDSRQGADTGELFF.

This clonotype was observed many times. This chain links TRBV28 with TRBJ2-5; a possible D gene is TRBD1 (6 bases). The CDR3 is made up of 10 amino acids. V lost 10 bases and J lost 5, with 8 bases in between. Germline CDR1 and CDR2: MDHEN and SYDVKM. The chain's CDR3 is CATQGETQYF. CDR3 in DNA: TGTGCCACCCAGGGGGAGACCCAGTACTTC.

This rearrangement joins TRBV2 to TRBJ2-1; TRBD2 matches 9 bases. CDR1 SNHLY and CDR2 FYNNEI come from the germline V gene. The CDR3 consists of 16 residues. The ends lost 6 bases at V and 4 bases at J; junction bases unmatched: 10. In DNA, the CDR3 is TGTGCCAGCAGGGATAGCGGGAGAGCTCATTACAATGAGCAGTTCTTC. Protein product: CASRDSGRAHYNEQFF. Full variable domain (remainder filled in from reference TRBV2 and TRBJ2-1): EPEVTQTPSHQVTQMGQEVILRCVPISNHLYFYWYRQILGQKVEFLVSFYNNEISEKSEIFDDQFSVERPDGSNFTLKIRSTKLEDSAMYFCASRDSGRAHYNEQFFGPGTRLTVL.

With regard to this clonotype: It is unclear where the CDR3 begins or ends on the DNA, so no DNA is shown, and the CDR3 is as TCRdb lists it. CDR3 amino acids: CASTLWGQGAGEQYF. The chain has TRBV28 and TRBJ2-7; TRBD1 is the table's D call and was not checked against the DNA. The CDR3 has 15 residues if both end residues are counted. Germline CDR1 reads MDHEN; CDR2 reads SYDVKM.

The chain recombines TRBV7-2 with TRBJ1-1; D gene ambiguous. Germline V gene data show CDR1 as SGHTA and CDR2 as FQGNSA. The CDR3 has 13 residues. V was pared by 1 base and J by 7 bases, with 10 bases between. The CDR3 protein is CASSLVAGIEAFF. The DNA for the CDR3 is TGTGCCAGCAGCTTAGTCGCCGGGATTGAAGCTTTCTTT.

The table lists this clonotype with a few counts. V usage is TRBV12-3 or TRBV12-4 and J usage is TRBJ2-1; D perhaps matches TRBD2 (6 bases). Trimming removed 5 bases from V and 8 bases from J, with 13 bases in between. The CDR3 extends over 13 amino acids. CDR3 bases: TGTGCCAGCAGTCCGACTAGAAGCGATGAGCAGTTCTTC. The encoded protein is CASSPTRSDEQFF.

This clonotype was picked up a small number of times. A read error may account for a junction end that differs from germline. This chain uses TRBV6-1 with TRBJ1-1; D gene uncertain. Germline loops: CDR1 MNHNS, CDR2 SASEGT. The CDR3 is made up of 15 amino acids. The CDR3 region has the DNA TGTGCCAGCAGTGAAGGGATTACGTACGGCACTGAAGCTCTCTTT. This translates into CASSEGITYGTEALF.

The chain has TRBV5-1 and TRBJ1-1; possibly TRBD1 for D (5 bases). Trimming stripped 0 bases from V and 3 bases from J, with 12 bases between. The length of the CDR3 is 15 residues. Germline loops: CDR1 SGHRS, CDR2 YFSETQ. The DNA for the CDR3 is TGCGCCAGCAGCTTGGCCCGGGTGGGGGACACTGAAGCTTTCTTT. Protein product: CASSLARVGDTEAFF.

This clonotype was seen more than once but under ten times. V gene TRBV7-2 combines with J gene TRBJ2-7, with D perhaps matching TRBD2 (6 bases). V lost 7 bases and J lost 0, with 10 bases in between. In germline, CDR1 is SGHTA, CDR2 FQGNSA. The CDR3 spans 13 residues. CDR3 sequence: CASNDGSSYEQYF. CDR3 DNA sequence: TGTGCCAGCAACGACGGGAGCTCCTACGAGCAGTACTTC.

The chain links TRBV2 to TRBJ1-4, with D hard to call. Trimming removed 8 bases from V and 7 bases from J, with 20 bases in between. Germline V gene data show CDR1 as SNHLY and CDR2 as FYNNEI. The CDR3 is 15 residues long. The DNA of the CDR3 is TGTGCCAGCTCCCCGGCCCGAAAGCAGATTGAAAAACTGTTTTTT. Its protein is CASSPARKQIEKLFF.

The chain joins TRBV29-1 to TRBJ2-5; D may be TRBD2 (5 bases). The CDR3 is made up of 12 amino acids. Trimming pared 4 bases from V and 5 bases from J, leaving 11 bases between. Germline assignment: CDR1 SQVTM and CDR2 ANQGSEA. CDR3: CSVVRGGETQYF. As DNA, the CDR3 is TGCAGCGTTGTTAGAGGCGGGGAGACCCAGTACTTC.

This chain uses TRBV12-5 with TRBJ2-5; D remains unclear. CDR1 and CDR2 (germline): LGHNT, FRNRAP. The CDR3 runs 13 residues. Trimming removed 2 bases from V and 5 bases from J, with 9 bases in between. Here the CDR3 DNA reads TGTGCTAGTGGTTTGCGTGGTGGGGAGACCCAGTACTTC. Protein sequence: CASGLRGGETQYF. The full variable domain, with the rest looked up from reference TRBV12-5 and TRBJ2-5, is DARVTQTPRHKVTEMGQEVTMRCQPILGHNTVFWYRQTMMQGLELLAYFRNRAPLDDSGMPKDRFSAEMPDATLATLKIQPSEPRDSAVYFCASGLRGGETQYFGPGTRLLVL.

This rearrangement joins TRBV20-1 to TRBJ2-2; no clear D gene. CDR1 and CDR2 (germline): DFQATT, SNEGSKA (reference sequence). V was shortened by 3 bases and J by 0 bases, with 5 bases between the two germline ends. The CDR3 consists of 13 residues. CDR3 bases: TGCAGTGCTAGCTCCACGAACACCGGGGAGCTGTTTTTT. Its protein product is CSASSTNTGELFF.

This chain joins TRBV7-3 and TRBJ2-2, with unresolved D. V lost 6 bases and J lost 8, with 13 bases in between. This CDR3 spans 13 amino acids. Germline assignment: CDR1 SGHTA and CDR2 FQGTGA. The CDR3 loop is CASRPTESGELFF. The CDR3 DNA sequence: TGTGCCAGCAGACCTACCGAGTCGGGGGAGCTGTTTTTT. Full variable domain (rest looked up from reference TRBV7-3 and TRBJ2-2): GAGVSQTPSNKVTEKGKYVELRCDPISGHTALYWYRQSLGQGPEFLIYFQGTGAADDSGLPNDRFFAVRPEGSVSTLKIQRTERGDSAVYLCASRPTESGELFFGEGSRLTVL.

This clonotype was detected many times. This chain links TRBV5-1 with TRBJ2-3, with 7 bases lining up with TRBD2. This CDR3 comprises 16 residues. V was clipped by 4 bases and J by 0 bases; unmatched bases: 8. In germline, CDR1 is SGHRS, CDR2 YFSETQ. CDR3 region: CASSTPSGASTDTQYF. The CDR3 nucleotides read TGCGCCAGCAGCACCCCCAGCGGGGCTAGCACAGATACGCAGTATTTT.

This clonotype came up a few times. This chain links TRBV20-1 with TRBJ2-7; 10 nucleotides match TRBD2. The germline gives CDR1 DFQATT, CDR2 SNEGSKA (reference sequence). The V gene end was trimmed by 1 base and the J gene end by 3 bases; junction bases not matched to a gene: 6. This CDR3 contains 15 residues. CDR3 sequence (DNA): TGCAGTGCTAGAGGAAACCTAGCGGGAGTCTACGAGCAGTACTTC. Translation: CSARGNLAGVYEQYF.

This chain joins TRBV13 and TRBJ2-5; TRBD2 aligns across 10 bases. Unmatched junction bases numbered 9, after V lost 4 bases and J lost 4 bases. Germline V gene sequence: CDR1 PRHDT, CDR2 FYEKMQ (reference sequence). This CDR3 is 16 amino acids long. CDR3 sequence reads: CASSSASGRRGETQYF. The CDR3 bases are TGTGCCAGCAGCTCGGCTAGCGGGAGAAGGGGAGAGACCCAGTACTTC.

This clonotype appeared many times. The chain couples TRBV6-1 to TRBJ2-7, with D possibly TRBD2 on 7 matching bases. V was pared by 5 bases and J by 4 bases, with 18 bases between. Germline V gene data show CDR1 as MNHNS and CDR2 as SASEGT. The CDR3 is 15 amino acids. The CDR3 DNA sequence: TGTGCCAGCAGTCCGCGGGGCGGGGGCGCGTACGAGCAGTACTTC. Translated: CASSPRGGGAYEQYF.

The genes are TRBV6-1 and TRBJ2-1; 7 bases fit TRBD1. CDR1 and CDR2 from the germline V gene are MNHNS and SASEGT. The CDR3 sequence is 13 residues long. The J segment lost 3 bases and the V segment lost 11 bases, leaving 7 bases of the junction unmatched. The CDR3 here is CAGRDSIYNEQFF. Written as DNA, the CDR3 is TGTGCCGGCCGGGACAGCATCTACAATGAGCAGTTCTTC.